A selection of T cell receptor beta chains follows, all from one sample in a study of post-analysis software for immune sequencing data. Via MiXCR, TCRdb re-called the PCR reads, giving one row per CDR3 protein. The sample contains 450,000 to 650,000 distinct CDR3 sequences, around 40% of which appear only once. The sequenced material came from blood. The receptor source for this set is a girl aged 10-17 years with multiple sclerosis. Both conserved end residues are part of each CDR3. D genes are given only for firm matches. Clone size, where shown, is once, few, many, or a class for clones that have expanded.

18 TRBD2 . TRBJ2-7 TRBV20-1 CSVPSRSGNRGALYEQYF TGCAGTGTTCCGTCTCGAAGCGGGAATCGAGGGGCTCTTTACGAGCAGTACTTC
17 . . TRBJ2-1 TRBV7-9 CASSSGLGSRGDNEQFF TGTGCCAGCAGTTCCGGGCTCGGGTCCAGGGGGGACAATGAGCAGTTCTTC
15 TRBD2 . TRBJ2-1 TRBV2 CASSVEREGGNEQFF TGTGCCAGCAGTGTGGAGCGGGAGGGTGGCAATGAGCAGTTCTTC
13 . few TRBJ2-1 TRBV3-1 CASSPPITGEQFF TGTGCCAGCAGCCCACCTATAACCGGGGAGCAGTTCTTC
15 TRBD1 . TRBJ2-7 TRBV29-1 CSVERLVRGSYEQYF TGCAGCGTTGAACGACTCGTCAGGGGGAGCTACGAGCAGTACTTC
15 TRBD1 . TRBJ1-1 TRBV5-1 CASRDYSGGMTEAFF TGCGCCAGCAGGGATTACTCAGGGGGAATGACTGAAGCTTTCTTT
12 . . TRBJ1-5 TRBV12-3/TRBV12-4 CASSPTGQPQHF TGTGCCAGCAGTCCCACGGGTCAGCCCCAGCATTTT
14 . few TRBJ1-6 TRBV6-5 CASGGGFYNSPLHF TGTGCCAGTGGGGGGGGATTCTATAATTCACCTCTCCACTTT
15 . . TRBJ1-4 TRBV15 CVTSARSGQQEKLFF TGTGTCACCAGCGCGAGGTCAGGGCAGCAAGAAAAACTGTTTTTT
13 . few TRBJ2-7 TRBV20-1 CSARADLSYEQYF TGCAGTGCTAGAGCGGACCTGTCATACGAGCAGTACTTC
14 . few TRBJ2-3 TRBV7-2 CASSLTSPADTQYF TGTGCCAGCAGCTTAACTTCCCCGGCAGATACGCAGTATTTT
14 . . TRBJ2-3 TRBV6-5 CASSSYVSTDTQYF TGTGCCAGCAGCTCCTACGTTAGCACAGATACGCAGTATTTT
15 TRBD2 . TRBJ2-1 TRBV24-1 CATSDGASGKNEQFF TGTGCCACCAGTGACGGCGCTAGCGGGAAAAATGAGCAGTTCTTC
13 . . TRBJ2-3 TRBV12-3/TRBV12-4 CASIKGSTDTQYF TGTGCCAGCATTAAGGGTAGCACAGATACGCAGTATTTT
14 TRBD2 few TRBJ2-1 TRBV7-9 CASSMGLSQSEQFF TGTGCCAGCAGCATGGGACTATCACAAAGTGAGCAGTTCTTC
12 . . TRBJ1-5 TRBV12-3/TRBV12-4 CASRQGIQPQHF TGTGCCAGCAGGCAGGGTATCCAGCCCCAGCATTTT
13 TRBD1 few TRBJ2-4 TRBV14 CASSQVQGDIQYF TGTGCCAGCAGCCAAGTGCAGGGGGACATTCAGTACTTC
15 . . TRBJ1-5 TRBV5-1 CASSQSGRGGQPQHF TGCGCCAGCAGCCAATCCGGCCGGGGAGGTCAGCCCCAGCATTTT
15 . . TRBJ2-7 TRBV10-3 CAISESLAGEREQYF TGTGCCATCAGTGAGTCTCTAGCCGGGGAAAGGGAGCAGTACTTC
17 TRBD2 . TRBJ2-3 TRBV7-2 CASRSRAGGPRLGAQYF TGTGCCAGCAGATCTCGGGCGGGGGGGCCAAGGTTGGGTGCGCAGTATTTT
13 . . TRBJ2-7 TRBV6-1 CASSEFRFYEQYF TGTGCCAGCAGTGAATTCCGCTTCTACGAGCAGTACTTC
14 TRBD2 . TRBJ2-7 TRBV6-5 CASKAGGSSYEQYF TGTGCCAGCAAGGCGGGGGGGAGCTCCTACGAGCAGTACTTC
15 TRBD1 . TRBJ1-1 TRBV4-2 CASSQDRGLDTEAFF TGTGCCAGCAGCCAGGACAGGGGCTTGGACACTGAAGCTTTCTTT
15 TRBD1 . TRBJ1-1 TRBV5-1 CASSRTGQPGEEAFF TGCGCCAGCAGCCGAACGGGACAGCCCGGCGAGGAAGCTTTCTTT
16 TRBD2 many TRBJ2-1 TRBV20-1 CSARGLTSRNNNEQFF TGCAGTGCTAGGGGACTGACTAGCCGCAACAACAATGAGCAGTTCTTC
14 . . TRBJ2-7 TRBV20-1 CSVGRRSSSYEQYF TGCAGTGTCGGTCGGCGGTCAAGCTCCTACGAGCAGTACTTC
13 . once TRBJ2-7 TRBV5-1 CASSPGRIYEQYF TGCGCCAGCAGCCCGGGACGGATCTACGAGCAGTACTTC
13 TRBD1 few TRBJ2-1 TRBV7-3 CASSLGTGSGQFF TGTGCCAGCAGCTTGGGGACAGGGAGCGGGCAGTTCTTC
16 . . TRBJ2-5 TRBV15 CATSRGETEGLETQYF TGTGCCACCAGCAGAGGGGAGACAGAGGGATTGGAGACCCAGTACTTC
15 . . TRBJ2-3 TRBV20-1 CSASSRISSTDTQYF TGCAGTGCAAGCAGCAGGATCTCTAGCACAGATACGCAGTATTTT